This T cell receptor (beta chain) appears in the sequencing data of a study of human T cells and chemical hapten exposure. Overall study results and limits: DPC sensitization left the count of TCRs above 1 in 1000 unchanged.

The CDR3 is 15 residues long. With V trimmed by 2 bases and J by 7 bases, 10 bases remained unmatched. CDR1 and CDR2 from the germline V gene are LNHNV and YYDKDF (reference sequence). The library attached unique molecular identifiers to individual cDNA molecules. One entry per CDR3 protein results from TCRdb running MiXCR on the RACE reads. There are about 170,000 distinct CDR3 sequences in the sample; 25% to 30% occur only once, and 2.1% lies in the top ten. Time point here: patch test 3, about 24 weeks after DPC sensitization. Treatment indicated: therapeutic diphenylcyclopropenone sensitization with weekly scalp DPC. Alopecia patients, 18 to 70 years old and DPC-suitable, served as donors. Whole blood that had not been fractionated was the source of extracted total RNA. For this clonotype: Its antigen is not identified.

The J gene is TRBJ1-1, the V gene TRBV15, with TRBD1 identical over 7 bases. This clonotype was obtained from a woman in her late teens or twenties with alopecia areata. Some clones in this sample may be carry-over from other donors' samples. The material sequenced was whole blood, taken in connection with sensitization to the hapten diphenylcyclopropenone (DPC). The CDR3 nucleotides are TGTGCCACCAGCAGAAACGACAGGGCATGGGTTGAAGCTTTCTTT. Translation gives CATSRNDRAWVEAFF.